This passage covers 15 T cell receptor beta chains from one sample sequenced in a study of blood T cell repertoires in COVID-19. Only in-frame clones appear in the TCRdb table, and some are missing; sequencing was by immunoSEQ multiplex PCR. Among roughly 300,000 clones listed, 80% to 90% were seen once. The sample was peripheral blood. These TCRs come from a woman in her forties or fifties who had recovered from COVID-19.

The chain uses TRBV6-4 and TRBJ2-7; no firm D call. V lost 3 bases and J 0 bases, leaving 12 bases between the germline ends. Germline V gene lookup returns CDR1 MRHNA and CDR2 SNTAGT. This CDR3 has 15 amino acids. CDR3 sequence reads: CASSESDKSSYEQYF. DNA for the CDR3: TGTGCCAGCAGTGAAAGTGACAAGAGCTCCTACGAGCAGTACTTC.

This sequence joins TRBV5-1 and TRBJ2-4, with D uncertain. Germline-derived CDR1 and CDR2 are SGHRS and YFSETQ. Trimming took off 0 bases at V and 7 bases at J, with 14 bases between the two ends. CDR3 length: 15 residues. The CDR3 bases are TGCGCCAGCAGCTTGGAACGTGCTGGTGGCAACATTCAGTACTTC. Amino acid sequence: CASSLERAGGNIQYF.

V gene TRBV10-3 combines with J gene TRBJ1-5; weak D call: TRBD1 (6 bases). The length of the CDR3 is 16 residues. V was trimmed by 2 bases and J by 0 bases, leaving 11 bases between them. Germline loops: CDR1 ENHRY, CDR2 SYGVKD. The CDR3 region is CAISERGGDSNQPQHF. DNA for the CDR3: TGTGCCATCAGTGAGAGGGGGGGGGATAGCAATCAGCCCCAGCATTTT.

The J gene is TRBJ2-1, the V gene TRBV11-3, with D tentatively TRBD2 (6 bases). The V end lost 3 bases, the J end lost 5 bases, and 14 bases lay between the germline ends. Germline V gene sequence: CDR1 SGHNT, CDR2 YENEEA. The CDR3 loop spans 15 amino acids. CDR3 in amino acids: CASSLGGLGNNEQFF. Written as DNA, the CDR3 is TGTGCCAGCAGCTTGGGGGGACTCGGAAACAATGAGCAGTTCTTC.

J is TRBJ2-7 and V is TRBV10-3; D is perhaps TRBD1 (6 bases). There are 14 residues in the CDR3. CDR1 ENHRY and CDR2 SYGVKD come from the germline V gene. V was trimmed by 6 bases and J by 0 bases, leaving 12 bases between them. This chain's CDR3 is CAIRGDRTSYEQYF. In nucleotides, the CDR3 is TGTGCCATCAGGGGAGACAGGACCTCCTACGAGCAGTACTTC.

The CDR3 DNA reads TGTGCCAGCAGCCCGCGGACTAGCGGGGGGTACAATGAGCAGTTCTTC. This translates into CASSPRTSGGYNEQFF. This chain links TRBV5-4 with TRBJ2-1; 14 nucleotides line up with TRBD2. There are 16 residues in the CDR3. Germline CDR1 is SGHNT and CDR2 is YYREEE (reference sequence). With 4 bases clipped from V and 4 bases from J, the junction kept 4 bases outside the gene matches.

The gene calls are TRBV4-3 and TRBJ1-1; 9 nucleotides align to TRBD1. The CDR3 length is 13 residues. The V and J ends lost 3 bases and 7 bases, in that order; junction bases with no gene match: 3. The germline V gene encodes CDR1 LGHNA and CDR2 YSLEER. The CDR3 loop is CASSHADRGEAFF. For the CDR3, the DNA is TGCGCCAGCAGCCATGCGGACAGGGGTGAAGCTTTCTTT.

The count of this clone is one. The rearrangement joins TRBV5-6 to TRBJ2-5, with 8 positions matching TRBD1. This CDR3 contains 14 residues. J gave up 3 bases and V 0 bases, and 1 base lay outside the gene matches. CDR1 is SGHDT and CDR2 is YYEEEE in the germline V gene. Here the CDR3 DNA reads TGTGCCAGCAGCTTGGCAGGGGGCAAAGAGACCCAGTACTTC. It encodes CASSLAGGKETQYF.

CDR3 nucleotide sequence: TGTGCCAGCAGCTTAGCCGGCGGGGGGGCCACAGATACGCAGTATTTT. It encodes CASSLAGGGATDTQYF. The rearrangement joins TRBV7-2 to TRBJ2-3; TRBD2 matches 9 bases. Germline V gene sequence: CDR1 SGHTA, CDR2 FQGNSA. The length of the CDR3 is 16 residues. V shed 0 bases and J 2 bases; nucleotides not matched to a gene: 3.

The gene calls are TRBV11-3 and TRBJ2-1; 9 nucleotides align to TRBD2. V was clipped by 5 bases and J by 6 bases; unmatched bases: 8. The germline V gene has CDR1 SGHNT and CDR2 YENEEA. This CDR3 region has 15 residues. The CDR3, as DNA: TGTGCCAGCAGCCTTAGCGGGGGAGTACTCAATGAGCAGTTCTTC. Its translation: CASSLSGGVLNEQFF.

The chain combines TRBV10-3 with TRBJ1-2; TRBD1 agrees at 9 bases. The trim removed 9 bases at V and 5 bases at J, leaving 7 bases unmatched. This CDR3 comprises 13 residues. The V gene's germline CDR1 is ENHRY and CDR2 SYGVKD. CDR3 nucleotides: TGTGCCATAGGGGACAGGGTAGGGTATGGCTACACCTTC. Its protein product is CAIGDRVGYGYTF.

The chain links TRBV5-1 to TRBJ2-5, with D possibly TRBD1 on 5 matching bases. The CDR3 has 15 amino acids. V lost 2 bases and J 4 bases, leaving 15 bases between the germline ends. Per the germline V gene, CDR1 is SGHRS and CDR2 is YFSETQ. In DNA, the CDR3 is TGCGCCAGCAGCTTTGTACAGGACCGAGGAGAGACCCAGTACTTC. Residues: CASSFVQDRGETQYF.

This clone was picked up one time. The chain links TRBV5-1 to TRBJ2-5; 8 bases match TRBD2. Looked up from germline, CDR1 is SGHRS and CDR2 is YFSETQ. J lost 4 bases, V lost 2 bases, and 7 bases had no gene match. The CDR3 has 15 amino acids. The CDR3 DNA is TGCGCCAGCAGCTTTGTAGCGGGGTCACGAGAGACCCAGTACTTC. Protein sequence: CASSFVAGSRETQYF.

The V gene is TRBV15, the J gene TRBJ2-1; 7 bases agree with TRBD1. V trimming: 0 bases; J trimming: 3 bases; junction bases outside the gene matches: 2. The CDR3 contains 15 residues. Germline CDR1 is LNHNV and CDR2 is YYDKDF (reference sequence). The CDR3 coding sequence is TGTGCCACCAGCAGAGACAGGGGGTTCTACAATGAGCAGTTCTTC. It is translated as CATSRDRGFYNEQFF.

The V gene is TRBV4-2, the J gene TRBJ2-2; 9 bases match TRBD1. This CDR3 is 15 amino acids long. J was trimmed by 0 bases and V by 6 bases; bases with no gene match: 2. From germline, CDR1 is LGHNA and CDR2 YNFKEQ. As DNA, the CDR3 is TGTGCCAGCAGGCGACAGGGGGCGAACACCGGGGAGCTGTTTTTT. It translates to CASRRQGANTGELFF.